Sequencing of this TCR beta chain was carried out in a study of shared clonotypes between healthy human individuals. The data were produced by immunoSEQ multiplex PCR, yet TCRdb's version contains in-frame clones alone and is incomplete. The repertoire consists of around 2,000,000 clones, with about 95% occurring once and the leading ten covering 1% to 1.5%. This CDR3 has 18 residues. The germline V gene has CDR1 SGHRS and CDR2 YFSETQ. V was clipped by 3 bases and J by 2 bases; unmatched bases: 10. Terminally differentiated effector memory CD45RA+ cells were excluded by CCR7 positive selection of CD45RO-negative cells.

Sequenced input: naive CD8+ T cells sorted from blood. The sequence was obtained from a man younger than 30 in good health. The V gene is TRBV5-1, the J gene TRBJ2-3, with 12 nucleotides matching TRBD2. The CDR3 spells CASSYLTSGGSFTDTQYF. CDR3 sequence (DNA): TGCGCCAGCAGCTACCTGACTAGCGGGGGTAGTTTCACAGATACGCAGTATTTT.